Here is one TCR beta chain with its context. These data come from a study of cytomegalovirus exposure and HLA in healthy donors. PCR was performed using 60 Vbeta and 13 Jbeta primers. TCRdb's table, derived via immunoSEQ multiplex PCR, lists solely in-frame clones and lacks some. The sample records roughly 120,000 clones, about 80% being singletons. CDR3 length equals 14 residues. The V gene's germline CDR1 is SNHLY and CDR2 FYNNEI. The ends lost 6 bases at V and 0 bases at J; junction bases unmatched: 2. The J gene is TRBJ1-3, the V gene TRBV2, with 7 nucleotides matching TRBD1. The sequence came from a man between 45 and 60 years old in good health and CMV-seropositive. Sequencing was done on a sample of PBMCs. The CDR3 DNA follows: TGTGCCAGCAGGGGACAGTCCTCTGGAAACACCATATATTTT. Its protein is CASRGQSSGNTIYF.